These 18 T cell receptor beta chains came from one sample sequenced in a study of T cell clonotyping in hematopoietic cell transplantation. The assay was immunoSEQ multiplex PCR, and TCRdb's table has in-frame clones only and misses some. The sample lists 9,500 to 12,000 clones, around nine tenths occurring once. The input for sequencing was PBMCs, taken 180 days after allogeneic stem cell transplant. The receptors derive from a male patient between 60 and 69 years old who had an allogeneic stem cell transplant from an unrelated donor, so the T cells may come from the graft donor. Some clones in this sample may be carry-over from other donors' samples.

The chain has TRBV11-2 and TRBJ2-7; D uncertain. This CDR3 comprises 13 residues. Germline CDR1 and CDR2: SGHAT and FQNNGV. Trimming removed 6 bases at V and 5 bases at J, with 14 bases between. CDR3 residues: CASSPLFADEQYF. As DNA, the CDR3 is TGTGCCAGCAGTCCTCTCTTTGCCGACGAGCAGTACTTC.

The chain links TRBV4-1 to TRBJ2-2; D not certain. Trimming cost V 4 bases and J 3 bases, with 18 bases left between them. The CDR3 loop spans 17 amino acids. Germline V CDR1 and CDR2: MGHRA, YSYEKL. CDR3 loop: CASSRHKFGLDTGELFF. The CDR3, as DNA: TGCGCCAGCAGCCGACATAAGTTCGGTTTGGACACCGGGGAGCTGTTTTTT.

For this clone: Its ends do not fully match the called genes, so a read error is possible. This chain joins TRBV29-1 and TRBJ2-7, with D maybe TRBD1 (5 bases). Per the germline V gene, CDR1 is SQVTM and CDR2 is ANQGSEA. This CDR3 has 16 amino acids. In nucleotides, the CDR3 is TGCAGCGCTGAATTCCCAGGGTCCAGGAAACCCTACGAGCAGTACTTC. Amino acid sequence: CSAEFPGSRKPYEQYF.

This clone was seen only once. V usage is TRBV9 and J usage is TRBJ2-7; D is perhaps TRBD2 (5 bases). Trimming stripped 4 bases from V and 12 bases from J, with 23 bases between. The CDR3 extends over 14 amino acids. Per the germline V gene, CDR1 is SGDLS and CDR2 is YYNGEE. DNA of the CDR3: TGTGCCAGCAGCAGAGGGCCGGAAGGGTCGAGTACGTACTTC. It is translated as CASSRGPEGSSTYF.

The V gene is TRBV29-1, the J gene TRBJ2-1, with D possibly TRBD1 on 5 matching bases. Per the germline V gene, CDR1 is SQVTM and CDR2 is ANQGSEA. Trimming removed 7 bases from V and 15 bases from J, with 22 bases in between. CDR3 length: 12 amino acids. The CDR3 nucleotides read TGCAGCGGGAGATCAGGGTTGTCGAGTCTGTTCTTC. Translation gives CSGRSGLSSLFF.

The chain joins TRBV7-2 to TRBJ1-6; a weak D match, TRBD1 (5 bases). Trimming cost V 2 bases and J 15 bases, with 8 bases left between them. Germline V gene lookup returns CDR1 SGHTA and CDR2 FQGNSA. The CDR3 is made up of 11 amino acids. The CDR3 spells CASSLLGGLHF. CDR3 bases: TGTGCCAGCAGCTTATTGGGGGGCCTCCACTTT.

This clone was recorded only once. This chain connects TRBV6-1 to TRBJ1-2; tentatively, D is TRBD1 (5 bases). The CDR3 runs 14 residues. Germline V gives CDR1 MNHNS, CDR2 SASEGT. With 4 bases removed from V and 4 bases from J, the gap between germline ends came to 13 bases. CDR3 sequence reads: CASSASTTVYGYTF. CDR3 sequence (DNA): TGTGCCAGCAGTGCCTCCACGACAGTCTATGGCTACACCTTC.

V and J are TRBV7-8 and TRBJ2-3; D is undetermined. This CDR3 region has 14 residues. V shed 7 bases and J shed 3 bases, with 14 bases lying between them. The germline V gene has CDR1 SGHVS and CDR2 FQNEAQ. The CDR3 is CASKYNRATDTQYF. As DNA, the CDR3 is TGTGCCAGCAAGTACAACAGAGCTACAGATACGCAGTATTTT.

The chain links TRBV5-4 to TRBJ2-7; D is tentatively TRBD1 or TRBD2 (5 bases each). The V and J ends lost 0 bases and 0 bases respectively, with 7 bases between them. The V gene's germline CDR1 is SGHNT and CDR2 YYREEE (reference sequence). The CDR3 has 14 amino acids. CDR3 nucleotide sequence: TGTGCCAGCAGCTTGGGGGGGACCTCCTACGAGCAGTACTTC. This gives the protein CASSLGGTSYEQYF.

This clone showed up just once. The gene calls are TRBV5-8 and TRBJ1-1; 7 positions match TRBD1. V dropped 9 bases and J dropped 1; count of bases not matched to a gene: 12. This CDR3 contains 15 residues. Germline-derived CDR1 and CDR2 are SGHTS and YDEGEE. The CDR3 nucleotides read TGTGCCATACGACAGGGAAGCCTTACGAACACTGAAGCTTTCTTT. Translation gives CAIRQGSLTNTEAFF.

The rearrangement uses TRBV7-3 and TRBJ2-2; tentative D call: TRBD2 (6 bases). In germline, CDR1 is SGHTA, CDR2 FQGTGA. The V and J ends lost 0 bases and 4 bases respectively, with 9 bases between them. The CDR3 has 15 residues. In DNA, the CDR3 is TGTGCCAGCAGCTTAACAAGCGGGTTCACCGGGGAGCTGTTTTTT. Encoded protein: CASSLTSGFTGELFF.

The V and J genes are TRBV7-9 and TRBJ2-5; 9 bases match TRBD1. The V gene's germline CDR1 is SEHNR and CDR2 FQNEAQ (reference sequence). The V and J ends lost 1 base and 3 bases, in that order; junction bases with no gene match: 0. CDR3 size: 14 residues. CDR3 in amino acids: CASSLGTGEETQYF. CDR3 nucleotide sequence: TGTGCCAGCAGCTTAGGGACAGGGGAAGAGACCCAGTACTTC.

CDR3 sequence: CASSQGRQGRAFF. The CDR3, as DNA: TGTGCCAGCAGCCAAGGCCGACAGGGTCGGGCTTTCTTT. The chain recombines TRBV14 with TRBJ1-1, with 7 bases fitting TRBD1. Trimming cost V 1 base and J 11 bases; bases outside gene matches: 7. Germline CDR1 is SGHDN and CDR2 is FVKESK. This CDR3 contains 13 residues.

The gene calls are TRBV28 and TRBJ1-2; D is possibly TRBD1 (5 bases). V dropped 1 base and J dropped 7 bases, with 13 bases sitting between them. Germline-derived CDR1 and CDR2 are MDHEN and SYDVKM. There are 14 residues in the CDR3. The CDR3 DNA reads as TGTGCCAGCAGTTTATCTGGCAGGGAGGGTGGCTACACCTTC. Amino acid sequence: CASSLSGREGGYTF.

V usage is TRBV5-1 and J usage is TRBJ2-3; TRBD1 agrees at 7 bases. The germline V gene has CDR1 SGHRS and CDR2 YFSETQ. After removal of 3 bases from V and 6 bases from J, the junction contained 10 bases not matched to a gene. The CDR3 totals 15 residues. The CDR3 loop reads CASSSHRGEGDTQYF. CDR3 DNA: TGCGCCAGCAGCTCCCACAGGGGAGAGGGGGATACGCAGTATTTT. Looking up the rest from reference TRBV5-1 and TRBJ2-3 gives the full variable domain: KAGVTQTPRYLIKTRGQQVTLSCSPISGHRSVSWYQQTPGQGLQFLFEYFSETQRNKGNFPGRFSGRQFSNSRSEMNVSTLELGDSALYLCASSSHRGEGDTQYFGPGTRLTVL.

The chain combines TRBV28 with TRBJ1-5; tentative D call: TRBD1 (6 bases). This CDR3 comprises 12 residues. Germline V gene lookup returns CDR1 MDHEN and CDR2 SYDVKM. Trimming cost V 10 bases and J 2 bases, with 9 bases left between them. For the CDR3, the DNA is TGTGCCACGGGGGGGCGCAATCAGCCCCAGCATTTT. Its protein product is CATGGRNQPQHF.

V gene TRBV10-3 combines with J gene TRBJ1-2; D perhaps matches TRBD1 (5 bases). CDR1 is ENHRY and CDR2 is SYGVKD in the germline V gene. V lost 6 bases and J 4 bases, leaving 12 bases between the germline ends. The CDR3 extends over 13 amino acids. The CDR3 DNA reads as TGTGCCATCAGCGTCGACAGAAGCTATGGCTACACCTTC. Translating gives CAISVDRSYGYTF.

The chain joins TRBV5-1 to TRBJ2-3, with 13 bases identical to TRBD2. Germline loops: CDR1 SGHRS, CDR2 YFSETQ. V shed 4 bases, J shed 0 bases, and the junction held 2 bases outside the gene matches. This CDR3 has 16 amino acids. The CDR3 sequence: CASSRGLAGSTDTQYF. CDR3 sequence (DNA): TGCGCCAGCAGCCGGGGACTAGCGGGGAGCACAGATACGCAGTATTTT.